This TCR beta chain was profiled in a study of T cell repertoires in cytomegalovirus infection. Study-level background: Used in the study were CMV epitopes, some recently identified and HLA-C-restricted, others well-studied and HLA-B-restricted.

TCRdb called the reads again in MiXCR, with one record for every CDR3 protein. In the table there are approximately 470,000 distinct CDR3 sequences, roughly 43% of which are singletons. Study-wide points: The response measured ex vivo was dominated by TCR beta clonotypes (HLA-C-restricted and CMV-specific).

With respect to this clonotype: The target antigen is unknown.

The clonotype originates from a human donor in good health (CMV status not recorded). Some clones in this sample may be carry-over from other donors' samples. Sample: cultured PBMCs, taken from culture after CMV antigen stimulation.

In nucleotides, the CDR3 is TGCGCCAGCAGTGACCCTGACAGCGAAAAACTGTTTTTT. Translating it yields CASSDPDSEKLFF. The chain joins TRBV10-1 to TRBJ1-4, with D possibly matching TRBD1 (5 bases). Trimming pared 3 bases from V and 8 bases from J, leaving 10 bases between. The CDR3 has 13 residues. Germline loops: CDR1 WNHNN, CDR2 SYGVQD (reference sequence).